The source of this T cell receptor (beta chain) is a study of cytomegalovirus exposure and HLA in healthy donors. Study information: Unique TCR beta sequences numbering fewer than 130 million came from 150 million to 200 million T cells in an earlier analysis.

Primers: 60 Vbeta forward and 13 Jbeta reverse. Generated by immunoSEQ multiplex PCR, the TCRdb table keeps only in-frame clones and is missing some. The table shows 130,000 to 150,000 clones, with 60% to 80% occurring only once. The junction had 6 bases not matched to a gene; V was cut back by 5 bases and J by 2 bases. CDR1 and CDR2 (germline): GTSNPN, SVGIG (reference sequence). The CDR3 contains 15 residues. This clone appeared a single time. The antigen is unknown. Broader study findings: Presence/absence analyses supposed approximately even sequencing depth among donors. Rarity marked most TCR sequences, yet some public TCRs occurred in many donors.

Donors were nominally healthy when sampled, though unrecorded immune exposures were likely. The sequencing input was PBMCs. The source of this sequence is a male donor in good health and CMV-seronegative. The chain has TRBV30 and TRBJ2-7; the match to TRBD2 covers 13 bases. CDR3 bases: TGTGCCTGGTCCCCCGGGACTAGCGGGGCCTACGAGCAGTACTTC. Translating it yields CAWSPGTSGAYEQYF.